The clone carrying this T cell receptor (beta chain) occurred once. The data belong to a study of blood T cell repertoires in COVID-19. Whole-study context: Sample material is recorded as cDNA or gDNA derived from T cells, B-cell-depleted T cells, or PBMCs.

Participants came from about two dozen US areas, aged about 18 to 89 years. Sequencing was performed with immunoSEQ multiplex PCR; in TCRdb, only in-frame clones are kept and a portion is missing. Among about 300,000 clones listed, approximately 85% were seen once. The V and J ends lost 6 bases and 6 bases, in that order; junction bases with no gene match: 7. Germline CDR1 ENHRY, CDR2 SYGVKD. The CDR3 has 13 amino acids. The origin of this receptor is a man aged 25 to 45 who had recovered from COVID-19. The rearrangement links TRBV10-3 to TRBJ1-1; TRBD1 matches at 7 bases. Material for sequencing was PBMCs or T cells enriched from blood (not recorded which). CDR3 residues: CAISSQGSSEAFF. The DNA of the CDR3 is TGTGCCATCAGCTCACAGGGGAGCTCTGAAGCTTTCTTT.